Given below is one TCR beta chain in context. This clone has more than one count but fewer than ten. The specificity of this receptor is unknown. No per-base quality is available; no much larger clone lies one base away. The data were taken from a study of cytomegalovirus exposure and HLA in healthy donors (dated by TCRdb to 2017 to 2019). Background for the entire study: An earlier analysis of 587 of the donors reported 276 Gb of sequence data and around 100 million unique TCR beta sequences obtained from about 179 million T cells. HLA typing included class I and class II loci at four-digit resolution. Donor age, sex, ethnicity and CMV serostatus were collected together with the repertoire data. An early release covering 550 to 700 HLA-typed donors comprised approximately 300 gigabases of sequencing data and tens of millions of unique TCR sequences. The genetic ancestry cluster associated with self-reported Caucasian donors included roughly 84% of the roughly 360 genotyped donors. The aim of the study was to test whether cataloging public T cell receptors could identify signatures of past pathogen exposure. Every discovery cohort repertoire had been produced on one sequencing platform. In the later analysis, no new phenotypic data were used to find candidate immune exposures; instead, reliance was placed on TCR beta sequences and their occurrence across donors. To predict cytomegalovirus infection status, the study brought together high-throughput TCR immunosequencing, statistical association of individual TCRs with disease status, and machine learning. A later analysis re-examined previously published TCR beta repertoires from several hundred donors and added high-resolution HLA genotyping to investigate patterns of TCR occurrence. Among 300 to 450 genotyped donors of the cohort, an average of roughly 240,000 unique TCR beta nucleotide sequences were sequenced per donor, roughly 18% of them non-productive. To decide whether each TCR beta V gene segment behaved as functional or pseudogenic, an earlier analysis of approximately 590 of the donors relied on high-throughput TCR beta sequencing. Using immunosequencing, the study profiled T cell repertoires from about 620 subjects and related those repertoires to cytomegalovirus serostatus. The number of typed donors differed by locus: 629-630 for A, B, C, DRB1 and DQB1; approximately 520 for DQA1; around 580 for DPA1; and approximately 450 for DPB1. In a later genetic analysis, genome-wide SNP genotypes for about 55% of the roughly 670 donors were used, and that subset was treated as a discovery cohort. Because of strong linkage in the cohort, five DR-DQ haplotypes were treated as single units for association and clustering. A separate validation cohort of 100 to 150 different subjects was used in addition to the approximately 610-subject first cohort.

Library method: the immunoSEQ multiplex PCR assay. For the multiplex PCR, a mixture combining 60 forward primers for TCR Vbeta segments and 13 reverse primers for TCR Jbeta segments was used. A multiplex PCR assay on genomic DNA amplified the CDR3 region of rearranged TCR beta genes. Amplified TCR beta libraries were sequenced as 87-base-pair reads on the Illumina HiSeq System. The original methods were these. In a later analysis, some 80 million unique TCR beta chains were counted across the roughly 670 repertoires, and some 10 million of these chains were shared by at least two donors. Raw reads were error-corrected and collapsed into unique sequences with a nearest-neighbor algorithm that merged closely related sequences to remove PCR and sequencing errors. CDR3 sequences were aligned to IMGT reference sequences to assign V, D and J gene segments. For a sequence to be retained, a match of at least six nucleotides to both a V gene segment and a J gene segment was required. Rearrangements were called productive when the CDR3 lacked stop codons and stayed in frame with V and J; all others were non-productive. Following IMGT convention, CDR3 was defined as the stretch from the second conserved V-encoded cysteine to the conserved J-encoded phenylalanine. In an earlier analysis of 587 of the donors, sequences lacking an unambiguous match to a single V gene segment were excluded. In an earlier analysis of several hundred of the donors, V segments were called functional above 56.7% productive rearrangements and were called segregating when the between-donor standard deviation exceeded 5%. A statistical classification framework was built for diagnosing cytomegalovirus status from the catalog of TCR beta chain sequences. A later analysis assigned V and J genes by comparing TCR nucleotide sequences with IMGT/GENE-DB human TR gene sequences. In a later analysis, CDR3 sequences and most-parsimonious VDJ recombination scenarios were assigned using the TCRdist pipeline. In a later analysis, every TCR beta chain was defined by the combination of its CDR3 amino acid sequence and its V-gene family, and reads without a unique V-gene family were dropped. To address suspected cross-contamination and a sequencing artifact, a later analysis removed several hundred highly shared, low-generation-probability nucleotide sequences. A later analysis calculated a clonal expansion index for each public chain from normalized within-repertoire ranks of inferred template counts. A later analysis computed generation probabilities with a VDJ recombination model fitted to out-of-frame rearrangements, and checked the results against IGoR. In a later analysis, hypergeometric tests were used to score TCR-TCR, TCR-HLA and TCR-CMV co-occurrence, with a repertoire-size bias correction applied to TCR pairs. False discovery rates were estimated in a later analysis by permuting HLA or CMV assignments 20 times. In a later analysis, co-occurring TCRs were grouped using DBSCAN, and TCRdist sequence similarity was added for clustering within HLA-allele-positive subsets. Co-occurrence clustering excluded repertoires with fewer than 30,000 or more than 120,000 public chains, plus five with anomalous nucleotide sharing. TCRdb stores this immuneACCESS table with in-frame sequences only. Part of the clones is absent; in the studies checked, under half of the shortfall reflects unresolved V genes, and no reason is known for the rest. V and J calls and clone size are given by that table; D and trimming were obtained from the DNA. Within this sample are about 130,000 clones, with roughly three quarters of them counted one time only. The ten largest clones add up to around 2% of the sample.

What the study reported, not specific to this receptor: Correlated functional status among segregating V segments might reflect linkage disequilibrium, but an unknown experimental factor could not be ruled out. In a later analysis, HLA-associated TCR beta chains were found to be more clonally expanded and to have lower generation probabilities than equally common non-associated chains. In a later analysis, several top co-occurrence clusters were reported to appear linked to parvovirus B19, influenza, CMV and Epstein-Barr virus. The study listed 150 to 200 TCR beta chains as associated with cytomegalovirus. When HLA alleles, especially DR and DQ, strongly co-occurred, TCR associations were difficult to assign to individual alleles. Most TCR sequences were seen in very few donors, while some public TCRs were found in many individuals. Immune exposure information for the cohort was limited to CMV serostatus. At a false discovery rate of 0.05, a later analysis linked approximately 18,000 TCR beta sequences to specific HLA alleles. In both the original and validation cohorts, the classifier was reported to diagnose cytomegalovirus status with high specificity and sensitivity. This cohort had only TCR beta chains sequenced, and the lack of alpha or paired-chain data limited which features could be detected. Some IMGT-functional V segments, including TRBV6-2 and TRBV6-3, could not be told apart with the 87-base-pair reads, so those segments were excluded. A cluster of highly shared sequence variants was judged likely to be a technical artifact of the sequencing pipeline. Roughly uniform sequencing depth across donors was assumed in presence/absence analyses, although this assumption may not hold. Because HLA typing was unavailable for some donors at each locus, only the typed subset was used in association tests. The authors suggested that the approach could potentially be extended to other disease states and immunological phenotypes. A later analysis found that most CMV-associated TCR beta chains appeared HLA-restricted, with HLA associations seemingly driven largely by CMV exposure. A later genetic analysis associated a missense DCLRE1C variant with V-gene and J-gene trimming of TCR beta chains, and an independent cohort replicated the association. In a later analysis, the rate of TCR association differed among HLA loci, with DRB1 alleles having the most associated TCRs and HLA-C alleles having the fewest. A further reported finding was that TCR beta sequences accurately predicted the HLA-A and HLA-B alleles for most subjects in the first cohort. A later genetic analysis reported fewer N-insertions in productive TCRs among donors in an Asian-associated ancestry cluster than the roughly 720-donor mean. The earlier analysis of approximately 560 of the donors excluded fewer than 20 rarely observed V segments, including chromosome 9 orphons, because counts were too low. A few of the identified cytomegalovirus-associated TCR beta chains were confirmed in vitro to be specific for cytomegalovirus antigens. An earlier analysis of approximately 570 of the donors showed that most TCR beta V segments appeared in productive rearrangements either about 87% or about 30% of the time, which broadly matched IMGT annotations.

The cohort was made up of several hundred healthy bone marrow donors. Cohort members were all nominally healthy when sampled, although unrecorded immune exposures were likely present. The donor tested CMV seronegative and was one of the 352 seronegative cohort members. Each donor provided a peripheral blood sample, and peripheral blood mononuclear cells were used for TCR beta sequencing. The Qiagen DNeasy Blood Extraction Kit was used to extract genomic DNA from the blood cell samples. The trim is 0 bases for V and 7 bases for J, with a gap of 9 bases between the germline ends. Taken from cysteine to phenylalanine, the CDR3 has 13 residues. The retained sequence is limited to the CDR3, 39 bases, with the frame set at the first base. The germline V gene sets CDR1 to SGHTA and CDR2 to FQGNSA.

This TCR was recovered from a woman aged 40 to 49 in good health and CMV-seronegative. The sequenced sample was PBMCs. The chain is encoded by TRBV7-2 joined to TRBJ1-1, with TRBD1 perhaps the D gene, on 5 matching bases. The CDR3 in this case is CASSLARDLEAFF. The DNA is TGTGCCAGCAGCTTAGCGCGGGACCTTGAAGCTTTCTTT.